The clone carrying this TCR beta chain appeared a few times. This record belongs to a study of blood T cells in healthy people across ages. They isolated at least 6.5 million PBMCs from each sample. Trimming cost V 3 bases and J 1 base, with 16 bases left between them. The germline V gene encodes CDR1 SGHKS and CDR2 YYEKEE (reference sequence). This CDR3 spans 17 amino acids. Primed by a sample-barcoded 5' primer and a J-beta primer mix, a second PCR proceeded for 7 to 11 cycles. From the 5' RACE reads, TCRdb called clonotypes with MiXCR, one entry per CDR3 protein. This table holds around 600,000 distinct CDR3 sequences, around 48% found once.

The chain uses TRBV5-5 and TRBJ1-4; D is possibly TRBD1 (5 bases). Sequencing input: blood. The sequence came from a man aged 80 or over in good health. In DNA form, the CDR3 reads TGTGCCAGCAGCTCCCGGGGAAGGGGTGGAACTAATGAAAAACTGTTTTTT. Amino acids: CASSSRGRGGTNEKLFF.